The 9 T cell receptor beta chains given below trace back to one sample, sequenced in a study of shared clonotypes between healthy human individuals (dated by TCRdb to about 2020). Library creation used the immunoSEQ multiplex PCR assay. In TCRdb, the immuneACCESS table is reduced to in-frame sequences with V and J assigned. These tables do not hold every clone; where another copy was compared, an unresolved V gene accounts for under half, and the others remain unexplained. Present in this sample are 2,500,000 or so clones, roughly nine tenths of which were seen just once. The top ten constitute around 0.14% of the sample. The sample taken for sequencing was naive CD4+ T cells sorted from blood. The cell subset or site label corresponds to: CD45RA+ positively selected. The receptors were sampled from a man younger than 35 in good health.

V gene TRBV28 combines with J gene TRBJ2-7; 10 bases agree with TRBD1. Germline CDR1 MDHEN, CDR2 SYDVKM. Losses at the gene ends were 6 bases for V and 6 bases for J; bases not matched to a gene: 14. The CDR3 covers 16 residues. This CDR3 reads CASSPSGTGVHPEQYF. CDR3 coding DNA: TGTGCCAGCAGCCCTTCGGGGACAGGGGTGCATCCCGAGCAGTACTTC.

The chain is built from TRBV5-4 and TRBJ2-6; D is perhaps TRBD1 or TRBD2 (5 bases each). V was clipped by 3 bases and J by 0 bases, with 19 bases between them. Germline loops: CDR1 SGHNT, CDR2 YYREEE (reference sequence). The CDR3 extends over 19 amino acids. The CDR3 region has the DNA TGTGCCAGCAGCTCCGGAGGCATTTTTGGGGGCTCTGGGGCCAACGTCCTGACTTTC. This gives the protein CASSSGGIFGGSGANVLTF.

The chain couples TRBV4-3 to TRBJ2-1; unclear D gene. The V end lost 2 bases, the J end lost 6 bases, and 8 bases lay between the germline ends. The CDR3 has 13 residues. Germline lookup yields CDR1 LGHNA and CDR2 YSLEER. The CDR3 region has the DNA TGCGCCAGCAGCCAAACCCCAGGCAATGAGCAGTTCTTC. Its protein is CASSQTPGNEQFF.

This rearrangement joins TRBV6-1 to TRBJ1-2; D unresolved. The V gene's germline CDR1 is MNHNS and CDR2 SASEGT. This CDR3 comprises 13 residues. V gave up 1 base and J gave up 4 bases, with 7 bases separating them. Here the CDR3 reads CASSEVAVYGYTF. CDR3 nucleotides: TGTGCCAGCAGTGAAGTGGCGGTCTATGGCTACACCTTC.

This chain joins TRBV28 and TRBJ1-2, with 10 positions matching TRBD1. Germline V gene sequence: CDR1 MDHEN, CDR2 SYDVKM. CDR3 length: 16 amino acids. The V and J ends lost 5 bases and 8 bases, in that order; junction bases with no gene match: 14. CDR3 sequence: CASSPGTGAFLGGYTF. The CDR3 coding sequence is TGTGCCAGCAGTCCTGGGACAGGGGCCTTTCTGGGGGGCTACACCTTC.

This chain joins TRBV6-5 and TRBJ1-6, with D hard to call. CDR1 and CDR2 (germline): MNHEY, SVGAGI. Trimming pared 0 bases from V and 17 bases from J, leaving 20 bases between. The CDR3 spans 15 residues. The CDR3 region is CASSYSTNPGSIFHF. CDR3 in DNA: TGTGCCAGCAGTTACTCGACCAATCCGGGATCAATTTTCCACTTT.

The chain joins TRBV10-3 to TRBJ2-5; TRBD1 matches at 10 bases. Trimming cost V 2 bases and J 9 bases; bases outside gene matches: 6. CDR3 size: 14 residues. Per germline, CDR1 ENHRY and CDR2 SYGVKD. In nucleotides, the CDR3 is TGTGCCATCAGTGAGGGGGGACAGGGGAGGTCCCAGTACTTC. Its protein product is CAISEGGQGRSQYF.

The chain joins TRBV30 to TRBJ1-6, with a tentative D call TRBD1 (5 bases). CDR3 length equals 13 residues. V lost 4 bases, J lost 6 bases, and 10 bases lay in between. Germline CDR1 reads GTSNPN; CDR2 reads SVGIG (reference sequence). Here the CDR3 reads CAWNGTPNSPLHF. The CDR3 nucleotides read TGTGCCTGGAATGGGACGCCTAATTCACCCCTCCACTTT. Complete variable domain (other parts from reference TRBV30 and TRBJ1-6): SQTIHQWPATLVQPVGSPLSLECTVEGTSNPNLYWYRQAAGRGLQLLFYSVGIGQISSEVPQNLSASRPQDRQFILSSKKLLLSDSGFYLCAWNGTPNSPLHFGNGTRLTVT.

The rearrangement uses TRBV5-6 and TRBJ2-5, with D perhaps TRBD2 (6 bases). Germline V gene sequence: CDR1 SGHDT, CDR2 YYEEEE. The CDR3 length is 16 residues. V lost 3 bases to trimming and J lost 5 bases, with 20 bases between them. CDR3 residues: CASSSGGKLAGETQYF. The DNA of the CDR3 is TGTGCCAGCAGCTCCGGAGGGAAACTAGCTGGGGAGACCCAGTACTTC.